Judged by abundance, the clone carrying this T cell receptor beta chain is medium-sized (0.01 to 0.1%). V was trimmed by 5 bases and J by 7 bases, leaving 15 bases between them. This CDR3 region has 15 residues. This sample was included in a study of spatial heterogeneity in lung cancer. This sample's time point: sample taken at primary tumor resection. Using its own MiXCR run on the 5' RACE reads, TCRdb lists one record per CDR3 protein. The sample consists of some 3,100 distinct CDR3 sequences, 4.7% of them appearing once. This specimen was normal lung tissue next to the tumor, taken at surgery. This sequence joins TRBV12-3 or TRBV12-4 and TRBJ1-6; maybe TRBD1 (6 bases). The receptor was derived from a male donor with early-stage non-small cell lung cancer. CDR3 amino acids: CASSLQIGGNSPLHF. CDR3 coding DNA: TGTGCCAGCAGTCTCCAGATAGGGGGAAATTCACCCCTCCACTTT.